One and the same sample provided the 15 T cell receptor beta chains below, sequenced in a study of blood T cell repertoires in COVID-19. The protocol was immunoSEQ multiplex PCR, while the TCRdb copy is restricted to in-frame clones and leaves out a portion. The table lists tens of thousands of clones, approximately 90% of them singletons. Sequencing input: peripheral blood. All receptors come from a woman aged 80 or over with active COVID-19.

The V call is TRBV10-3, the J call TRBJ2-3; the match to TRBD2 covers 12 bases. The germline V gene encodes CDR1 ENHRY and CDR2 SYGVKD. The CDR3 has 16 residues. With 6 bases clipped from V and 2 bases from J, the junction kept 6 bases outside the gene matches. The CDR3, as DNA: TGTGCCATCAGAGACGGACTAGCGGGAAACACAGATACGCAGTATTTT. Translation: CAIRDGLAGNTDTQYF.

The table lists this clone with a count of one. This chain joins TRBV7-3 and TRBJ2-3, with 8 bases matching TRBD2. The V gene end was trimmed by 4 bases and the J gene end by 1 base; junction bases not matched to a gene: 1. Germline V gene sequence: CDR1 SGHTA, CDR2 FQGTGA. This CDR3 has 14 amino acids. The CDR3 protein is CASSSTSGTDTQYF. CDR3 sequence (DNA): TGTGCCAGCAGCTCGACTAGCGGCACAGATACGCAGTATTTT.

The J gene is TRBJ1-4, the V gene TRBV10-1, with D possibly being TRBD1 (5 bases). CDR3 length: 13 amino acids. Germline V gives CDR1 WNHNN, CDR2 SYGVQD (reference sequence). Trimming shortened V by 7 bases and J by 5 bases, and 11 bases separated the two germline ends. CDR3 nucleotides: TGCGCCAGCACAGGGAAGAGGAATGAAAAACTGTTTTTT. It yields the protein CASTGKRNEKLFF.

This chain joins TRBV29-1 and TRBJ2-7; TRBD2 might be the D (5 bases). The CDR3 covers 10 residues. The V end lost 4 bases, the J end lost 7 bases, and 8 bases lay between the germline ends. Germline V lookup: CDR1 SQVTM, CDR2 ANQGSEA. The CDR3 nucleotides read TGCAGCGTTGGGAGCGGAGAGCAGTACTTC. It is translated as CSVGSGEQYF.

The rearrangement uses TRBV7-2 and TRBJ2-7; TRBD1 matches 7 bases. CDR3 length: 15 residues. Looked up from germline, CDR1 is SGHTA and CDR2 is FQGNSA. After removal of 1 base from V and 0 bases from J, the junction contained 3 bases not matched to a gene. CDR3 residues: CASSLDRGSSYEQYF. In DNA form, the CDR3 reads TGTGCCAGCAGCTTAGACAGGGGCAGCTCCTACGAGCAGTACTTC.

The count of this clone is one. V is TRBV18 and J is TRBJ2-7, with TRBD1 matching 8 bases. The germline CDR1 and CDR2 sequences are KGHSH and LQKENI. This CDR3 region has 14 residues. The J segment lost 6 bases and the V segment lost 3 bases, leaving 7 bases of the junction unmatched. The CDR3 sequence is CASSPGQARGEQYF. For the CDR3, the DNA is TGTGCCAGCTCACCGGGACAGGCCAGGGGCGAGCAGTACTTC.

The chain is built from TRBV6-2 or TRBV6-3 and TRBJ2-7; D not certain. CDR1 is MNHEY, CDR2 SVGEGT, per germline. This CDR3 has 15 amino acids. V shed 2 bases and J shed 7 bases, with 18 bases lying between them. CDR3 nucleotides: TGTGCCAGCAGTTACGACCTCTGGGTAGCTATTGAGCAGTACTTC. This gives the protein CASSYDLWVAIEQYF.

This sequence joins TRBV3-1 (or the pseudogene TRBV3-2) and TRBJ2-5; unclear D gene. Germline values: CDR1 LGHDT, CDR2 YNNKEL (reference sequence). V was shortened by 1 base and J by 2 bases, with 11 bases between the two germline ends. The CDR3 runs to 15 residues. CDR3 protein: CASSQGLSQQETQYF. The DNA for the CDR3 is TGTGCCAGCAGCCAAGGTCTATCTCAACAAGAGACCCAGTACTTC.

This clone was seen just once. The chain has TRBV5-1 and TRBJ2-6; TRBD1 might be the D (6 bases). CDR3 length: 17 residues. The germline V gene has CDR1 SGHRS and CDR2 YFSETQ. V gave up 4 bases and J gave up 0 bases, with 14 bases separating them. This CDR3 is CASSLRGTSSGANVLTF. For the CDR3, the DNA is TGCGCCAGCAGCCTACGTGGGACAAGCTCTGGGGCCAACGTCCTGACTTTC. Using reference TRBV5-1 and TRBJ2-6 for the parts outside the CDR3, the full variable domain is KAGVTQTPRYLIKTRGQQVTLSCSPISGHRSVSWYQQTPGQGLQFLFEYFSETQRNKGNFPGRFSGRQFSNSRSEMNVSTLELGDSALYLCASSLRGTSSGANVLTFGAGSRLTVL.

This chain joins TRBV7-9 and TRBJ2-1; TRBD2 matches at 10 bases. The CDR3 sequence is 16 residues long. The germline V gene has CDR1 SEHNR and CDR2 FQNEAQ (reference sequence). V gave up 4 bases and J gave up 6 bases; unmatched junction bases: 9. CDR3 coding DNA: TGTGCCAGCAGCTCTAGCGGGAGTTTAGAAGGCAATGAGCAGTTCTTC. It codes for CASSSSGSLEGNEQFF.

CDR3: CASSQDVRAGLASSNTGELFF. The CDR3, as DNA: TGTGCCAGCAGCCAAGATGTGAGGGCGGGACTAGCGAGTTCGAACACCGGGGAGCTGTTTTTT. The chain has TRBV3-1 (or the pseudogene TRBV3-2) and TRBJ2-2, with 10 bases lining up with TRBD2. The CDR3 is made up of 21 amino acids. The trim removed 0 bases at V and 0 bases at J, leaving 13 bases unmatched. Germline V lookup: CDR1 LGHDT, CDR2 YNNKEL (reference sequence).

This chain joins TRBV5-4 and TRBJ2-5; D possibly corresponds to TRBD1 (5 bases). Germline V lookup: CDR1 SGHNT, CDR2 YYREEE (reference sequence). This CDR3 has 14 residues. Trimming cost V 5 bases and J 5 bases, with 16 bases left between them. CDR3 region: CASSFFGAAETQYF. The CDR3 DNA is TGTGCCAGCAGTTTTTTTGGGGCAGCGGAGACCCAGTACTTC. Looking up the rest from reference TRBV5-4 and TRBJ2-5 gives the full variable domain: ETGVTQSPTHLIKTRGQQVTLRCSSQSGHNTVSWYQQALGQGPQFIFQYYREEENGRGNFPPRFSGLQFPNYSSELNVNALELDDSALYLCASSFFGAAETQYFGPGTRLLVL.

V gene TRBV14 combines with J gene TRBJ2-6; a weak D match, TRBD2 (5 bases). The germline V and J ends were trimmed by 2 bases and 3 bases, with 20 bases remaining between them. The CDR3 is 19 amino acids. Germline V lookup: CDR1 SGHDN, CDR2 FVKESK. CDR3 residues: CASSQKPGRRGFGANVLTF. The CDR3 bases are TGTGCCAGCAGCCAAAAACCCGGACGACGAGGGTTTGGGGCCAACGTCCTGACTTTC.

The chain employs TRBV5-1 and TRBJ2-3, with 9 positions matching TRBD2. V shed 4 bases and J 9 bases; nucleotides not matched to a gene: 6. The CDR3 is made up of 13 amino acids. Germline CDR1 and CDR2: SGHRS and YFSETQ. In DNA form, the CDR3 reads TGCGCCAGCAGCCCTCAGACTAGCGGAACGCAGTATTTT. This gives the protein CASSPQTSGTQYF. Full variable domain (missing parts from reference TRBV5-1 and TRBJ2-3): KAGVTQTPRYLIKTRGQQVTLSCSPISGHRSVSWYQQTPGQGLQFLFEYFSETQRNKGNFPGRFSGRQFSNSRSEMNVSTLELGDSALYLCASSPQTSGTQYFGPGTRLTVL.

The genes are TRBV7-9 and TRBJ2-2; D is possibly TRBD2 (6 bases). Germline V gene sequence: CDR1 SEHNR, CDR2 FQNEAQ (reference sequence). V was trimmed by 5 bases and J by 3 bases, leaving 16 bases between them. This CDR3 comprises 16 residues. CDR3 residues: CASSRRGTSDTGELFF. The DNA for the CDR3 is TGTGCCAGCAGCCGGAGGGGCACTTCGGACACCGGGGAGCTGTTTTTT. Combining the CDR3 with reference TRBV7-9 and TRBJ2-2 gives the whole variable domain DTGVSQNPRHKITKRGQNVTFRCDPISEHNRLYWYRQTLGQGPEFLTYFQNEAQLEKSRLLSDRFSAERPKGSFSTLEIQRTEQGDSAMYLCASSRRGTSDTGELFFGEGSRLTVL.